This T cell receptor beta chain appears in the sequencing data of a study of identical twins. Study-level findings and limits: Zero-insertion analyses could be partly confounded by invariant MAIT and iNKT cells.

The table lists this clonotype with a few counts. Its cognate antigen is unknown. This CDR3 comprises 11 residues. The V end was cut by 5 bases, the J end by 5 bases, with 7 bases between. The V gene's germline CDR1 is SGHRS and CDR2 YFSETQ. Each CDR3 protein gets one entry after TCRdb re-called the 5' RACE reads with MiXCR. The sample records about 240,000 distinct CDR3 sequences, about 10% being singletons. The V call is TRBV5-1, the J call TRBJ2-5; D possibly corresponds to TRBD1 (5 bases). The source material was memory T cells sorted from blood. The origin of this receptor is a man aged 50-60 years in good health. CDR3 loop: CASRQDETQYF. The CDR3 DNA sequence: TGCGCCAGCAGACAGGATGAGACCCAGTACTTC.